This is a list of T cell receptor beta chains from one sample in a study of blood T cell repertoires in COVID-19. Sequencing was performed with immunoSEQ multiplex PCR; in TCRdb, only in-frame clones are kept and a portion is missing. This sample carries tens of thousands of clones, about 83% of them seen once, and the ten largest clones take about a sixth. Material: peripheral blood. The receptors here all came from a man aged 40-49 years with acute or convalescent COVID-19. CDR3s include the opening cysteine and the closing phenylalanine or tryptophan. The D gene is left open where the match is weak. Size values are once, few and many counts, or a class for expanded clones, and some rows have none.

TRBJ1-1 | - | TRBV23-1 | TRBD1 | TGCGCCAGCAGTAAGAGAACAGGGGGAATTGTGAACACTGAAGCTTTCTTT | CASSKRTGGIVNTEAFF
TRBJ2-5 | once | TRBV6-5 | - | TGTGCCAGCAGAAGGGGTATGGAAGAGACCCAGTACTTC | CASRRGMEETQYF
TRBJ2-3 | - | TRBV10-1 | - | TGCGCCACCTCGATTCAAGGGGGAACGGATACGCAGTATTTT | CATSIQGGTDTQYF
TRBJ1-2 | - | TRBV19 | - | TGTGCCAGTAGTATGGGCCTTAATCCCAGAGGCTACACCTTC | CASSMGLNPRGYTF
TRBJ1-6 | few | TRBV5-5 | - | TGTGCCAGCAGCTCAAATCAGGGCACCTTAAGAAATTCACCCCTCCACTTT | CASSSNQGTLRNSPLHF
TRBJ2-3 | - | TRBV5-1 | - | TGCGCCAGCAGCTCAGGGGACGCGACTATCACAGATACGCAGTATTTT | CASSSGDATITDTQYF
TRBJ2-3 | - | TRBV12-5 | TRBD2 | TGTGCTAGTGGGCGACTAGCGGGAGACGATACGCAGTATTTT | CASGRLAGDDTQYF
TRBJ1-1 | - | TRBV27 | TRBD1 | TGTGCCAGCAGAACACAGGGGGCGAGCATGAACACTGAAGCTTTCTTT | CASRTQGASMNTEAFF
TRBJ2-3 | - | TRBV5-5 | TRBD1 | TGTGCCAGCAGCTTCGGTGAGGGGGCAACAGATACGCAGTATTTT | CASSFGEGATDTQYF
TRBJ1-6 | - | TRBV30 | TRBD1 | TGTGCCTGGACCACAGGGGGCCGGGGCTATTCACCCCTCCACTTT | CAWTTGGRGYSPLHF
TRBJ1-4 | - | TRBV6-5 | - | TGTGCCAGCAGTCTGCCAGGATCTAATGAAAAACTGTTTTTT | CASSLPGSNEKLFF
TRBJ1-1 | - | TRBV12-5 | - | TGTGCTAGTGGTTTGATCGTGGGGGCTTCGAACACTGAAGCTTTCTTT | CASGLIVGASNTEAFF
TRBJ1-3 | once | TRBV2 | TRBD1 | TGTGCCAGCAGAGGACAGGGAGGATCTGGAAACACCATATATTTT | CASRGQGGSGNTIYF
TRBJ1-1 | once | TRBV18 | - | TGTGCCAGCTCACCACCGTCCCAGTCGAACACTGAAGCTTTCTTT | CASSPPSQSNTEAFF
TRBJ2-3 | - | TRBV12-3/TRBV12-4 | TRBD1 | TGTGCCAGCAGTTTCCGACAGGGAACGCAGTATTTT | CASSFRQGTQYF
TRBJ2-5 | - | TRBV18 | - | TGTGCCAGCCGCCCCGGATCAACAGGGAGTAGGGCGGGAGAGACCCAGTACTTC | CASRPGSTGSRAGETQYF
TRBJ2-1 | - | TRBV6-5 | - | TGTGCCAGCATCAAAGGAGGAAGCTCCTACAATGAGCAGTTCTTC | CASIKGGSSYNEQFF
TRBJ1-1 | - | TRBV20-1 | TRBD1 | TGCAGTGCTAGTCATCGGACAGGGTTGAACACTGAAGCTTTCTTT | CSASHRTGLNTEAFF
TRBJ2-7 | - | TRBV14 | - | TGTGCCAGCAGCCCAGGGCGGTTGGGCGAGCAGTACTTC | CASSPGRLGEQYF
TRBJ1-6 | - | TRBV27 | TRBD1 | TGTGCCAGCAGTTCCATAGGGACAGGGGGCTCTAATTCACCCCTCCACTTT | CASSSIGTGGSNSPLHF
TRBJ2-5 | - | TRBV9 | - | TGTGCCAGCAGCGGCCCTTTAGAGCCAGAGACCCAGTACTTC | CASSGPLEPETQYF
TRBJ2-1 | few | TRBV10-2 | TRBD2 | TGCGCCAGCAGTGAGTTAGCGGGGGGGTGGTATGAGCAGTTCTTC | CASSELAGGWYEQFF
TRBJ2-7 | - | TRBV9 | - | TGTGCCAGCAGCCCCCGGGGTAGCGGCTTCTCCTACGAGCAGTACTTC | CASSPRGSGFSYEQYF
TRBJ1-2 | once | TRBV9 | - | TGTGCCAGCAGCCGACAGAGTGGTGATAATGGCTACACCTTC | CASSRQSGDNGYTF
TRBJ1-2 | - | TRBV5-1 | TRBD1 | TGCGCCAGCAGCTTGGAGACAGGGTACTCTGGCTACACCTTC | CASSLETGYSGYTF
TRBJ1-5 | once | TRBV24-1 | - | TGTGCCACCAGTGACCTGGGGAGGGACCTTAATAATCAGCCCCAGCATTTT | CATSDLGRDLNNQPQHF
TRBJ1-2 | once | TRBV30 | - | TGTGCCTGGAGACCCCCAGGGAAAGGTGGCTACACCTTC | CAWRPPGKGGYTF
TRBJ1-1 | - | TRBV27 | - | TGTGCCAGCAGTACAACAGGTGGGGGCAACACTGAAGCTTTCTTT | CASSTTGGGNTEAFF
TRBJ1-5 | - | TRBV3-1/TRBV3-2 | - | TGTGCCAGCAGCCAAAATTTCCGAGAAACGCCCCAGCATTTT | CASSQNFRETPQHF
TRBJ1-2 | - | TRBV2 | - | TGTGCCAGCAGGGATACGGGGGGCTACACCTTC | CASRDTGGYTF
TRBJ1-6 | - | TRBV7-9 | - | TGTGCCAGCAGCTTATTGACACAAGATTCACCCCTCCACTTT | CASSLLTQDSPLHF
TRBJ2-2 | - | TRBV6-5 | - | TGTGCCAGCAGTTATCGTACCGGGGAGCTGTTTTTT | CASSYRTGELFF
TRBJ1-2 | - | TRBV5-4 | - | TGTGCCAGCAGCTTGGCCTTGTCCAGGGGAGATGGCTACACCTTC | CASSLALSRGDGYTF
TRBJ1-5 | - | TRBV5-5 | - | TGTGCCAGCAGCTTCATGAATCAGCCCCAGCATTTT | CASSFMNQPQHF
TRBJ2-2 | once | TRBV2 | TRBD1 | TGTGCCAGCATGAGACCCCCCGGGACAGGGGACACCGGGGAGCTGTTTTTT | CASMRPPGTGDTGELFF
TRBJ1-2 | - | TRBV7-2 | TRBD1 | TGTGCCAGCAGCCAGGGACAGGGGGCGCATGGCTACACCTTC | CASSQGQGAHGYTF
TRBJ1-2 | once | TRBV5-6 | - | TGTGCCAGCAGCTCGTATGGGGGCGGCGGTAGGGGCTACACCTTC | CASSSYGGGGRGYTF
TRBJ2-3 | once | TRBV30 | - | TGTGCCTGGAGTTCCACAGGGTTGGGCGCGGGAGATACGCAGTATTTT | CAWSSTGLGAGDTQYF
TRBJ2-3 | - | TRBV5-1 | TRBD2 | TGCGCCAGCAGAGGGCGGGAGCGGTCCACAGATACGCAGTATTTT | CASRGRERSTDTQYF
TRBJ2-3 | - | TRBV7-8 | TRBD2 | TGTGCCAGCAGCGCGAAGGCTAGCGGGGGGGAGTATACGCAGTATTTT | CASSAKASGGEYTQYF
TRBJ1-5 | - | TRBV2 | - | TGTGCCACCAGGCAGGACTATAGCAATCAGCCCCAGCATTTT | CATRQDYSNQPQHF
TRBJ1-2 | - | TRBV5-6 | - | TGTGCCAGCAGCCCCTCAGGCTATGGCTACACCTTC | CASSPSGYGYTF
TRBJ1-1 | once | TRBV4-2 | - | TGTGCCAGCAGTCCTTCAACAGCGAACACTGAAGCTTTCTTT | CASSPSTANTEAFF
TRBJ1-2 | few | TRBV28 | - | TGTGCCAGCAGTAGGACTTCAACTGGGGGCTACACCTTC | CASSRTSTGGYTF
TRBJ2-2 | - | TRBV24-1 | - | TGTGCCACCAGTGATTTGCGTCTACCGACCGGGGAGCTGTTTTTT | CATSDLRLPTGELFF
TRBJ2-2 | - | TRBV19 | TRBD1 | TGTGCCAGTACCTCCAGCACAGGGGGCCCCTACACCGGGGAGCTGTTTTTT | CASTSSTGGPYTGELFF
TRBJ1-6 | - | TRBV30 | TRBD1 | TGTGCCTGGAGTGTAGGGACAGGGGATAATTCACCCCTCCACTTT | CAWSVGTGDNSPLHF
TRBJ1-1 | - | TRBV5-1 | - | TGCGCCAGCAGCCTGGGGGGCGCCATGAACACTGAAGCTTTCTTT | CASSLGGAMNTEAFF